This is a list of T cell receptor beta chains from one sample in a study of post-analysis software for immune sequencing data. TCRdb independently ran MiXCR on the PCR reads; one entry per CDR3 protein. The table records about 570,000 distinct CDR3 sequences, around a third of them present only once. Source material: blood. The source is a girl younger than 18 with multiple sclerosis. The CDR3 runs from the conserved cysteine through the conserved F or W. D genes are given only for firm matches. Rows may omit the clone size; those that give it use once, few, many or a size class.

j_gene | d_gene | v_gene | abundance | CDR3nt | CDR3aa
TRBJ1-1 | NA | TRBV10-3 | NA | TGTGCCATCAGTGAACAGGGCGGCAGTGAAGCTTTCTTT | CAISEQGGSEAFF
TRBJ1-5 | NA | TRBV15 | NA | TGTGCCACCAGCTCGACGGGGCGGCCAAATAGCAATCAGCCCCAGCATTTT | CATSSTGRPNSNQPQHF
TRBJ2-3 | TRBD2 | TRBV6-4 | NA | TGTGCCAGCAGTGAACTAGCGGTTCGCACAGATACGCAGTATTTT | CASSELAVRTDTQYF
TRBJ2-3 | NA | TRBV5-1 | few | TGCGCCAGCAGCTTGGCCGGTCGGGGGCCCTTCCCATTCACAGATACGCAGTATTTT | CASSLAGRGPFPFTDTQYF
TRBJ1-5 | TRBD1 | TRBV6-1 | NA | TGTGCCAGCAGTCCTCTAACTGACAGGGAGGTCAGCAATCAGCCCCAGCATTTT | CASSPLTDREVSNQPQHF
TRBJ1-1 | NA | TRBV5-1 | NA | TGCGCCAGCAGCTTGGGATACGGGTGGAGCGACACTGAAGCTTTCTTT | CASSLGYGWSDTEAFF
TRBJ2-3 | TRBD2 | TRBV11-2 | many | TGTGCCAGCAGCTTAACTAGCGGGGGGGCAGAAGATACGCAGTATTTT | CASSLTSGGAEDTQYF
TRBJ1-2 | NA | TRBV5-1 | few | TGCGCCAGCGGCAGGGGTGGCTATGGCTACACCTTC | CASGRGGYGYTF
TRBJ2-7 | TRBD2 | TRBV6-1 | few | TGTGCCAGCAGTGGACTAGCGGGAAGCTCCTACGAGCAGTACTTC | CASSGLAGSSYEQYF
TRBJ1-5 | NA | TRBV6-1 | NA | TGTGCCAGCATTAGGAGTCTTAGCAATCAGCCCCAGCATTTT | CASIRSLSNQPQHF
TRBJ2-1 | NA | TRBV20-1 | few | TGCAGTGCTAGAGGGCCAGATTACAATGAGCAGTTCTTC | CSARGPDYNEQFF
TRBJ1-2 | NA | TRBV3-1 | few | TGTGCCAGCAGCCCGGGCCGGATAGGGGGCTACACCTTC | CASSPGRIGGYTF
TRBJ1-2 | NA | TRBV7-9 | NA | TGTGCCAGCAGCCCCCGGGGGGGGCAAGGCTACACCTTC | CASSPRGGQGYTF
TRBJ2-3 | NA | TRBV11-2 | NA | TGTGCCGGCAGCTTAGTAGGGACTACGCAGTATTTT | CAGSLVGTTQYF
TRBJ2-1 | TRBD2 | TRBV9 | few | TGTGCCAGCAGCGTAGAGACTAGCGGGGTTCTAAATGAGCAGTTCTTC | CASSVETSGVLNEQFF
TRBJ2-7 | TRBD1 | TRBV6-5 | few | TGTGCCAGCAGTGCAAACAGGGGATGGTACGAGCAGTACTTC | CASSANRGWYEQYF
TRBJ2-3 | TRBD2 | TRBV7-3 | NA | TGTGCCAGCAGCCCTGGGGTCTCGACTAGCGGGCCATGGTATTTT | CASSPGVSTSGPWYF
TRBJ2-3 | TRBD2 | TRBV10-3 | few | TGTGCCATCAGTGAGGGACTAGCGGGGGTCGGGGATACGCAGTATTTT | CAISEGLAGVGDTQYF
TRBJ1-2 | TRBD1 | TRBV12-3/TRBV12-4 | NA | TGTGCCAGCAGTTTAGTGCAGGGGGCTGGCTATGGCTACACCTTC | CASSLVQGAGYGYTF
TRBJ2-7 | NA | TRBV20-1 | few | TGCAGTGCTAGAGATCCGGGGGGGACAGGGTCGGATGAGCAGTACTTC | CSARDPGGTGSDEQYF
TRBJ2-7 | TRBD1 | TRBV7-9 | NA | TGTGCCAGCAGCTTAGGGGACAGGGGGAGATCCTACGAGCAGTACTTC | CASSLGDRGRSYEQYF
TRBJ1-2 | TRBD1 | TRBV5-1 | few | TGCGCCAGCAGCCTGGAGGGGACAGGGTATGGCTACACCTTC | CASSLEGTGYGYTF
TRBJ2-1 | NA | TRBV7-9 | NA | TGTGCCAGCAGCTTAGTCTCGGGGTACAATGAGCAGTTCTTC | CASSLVSGYNEQFF
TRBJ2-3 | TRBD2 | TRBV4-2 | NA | TGTGCCAGCAGCCAAGATTTAGCGGGGGGGGCAGATACGCAGTATTTT | CASSQDLAGGADTQYF
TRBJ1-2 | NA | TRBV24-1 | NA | TGTGCCACCAGTGTTGGGCACTCCTATGGCTACACCTTC | CATSVGHSYGYTF
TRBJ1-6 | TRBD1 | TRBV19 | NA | TGTGCCAGTAAAGAACCGGGACAGGTCCGGTCACCCCTCCACTTT | CASKEPGQVRSPLHF
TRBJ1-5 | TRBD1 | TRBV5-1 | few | TGCGCCAGCAGCTTGGGCCCCCGGACAGGGGGCAATCAGCCCCAGCATTTT | CASSLGPRTGGNQPQHF
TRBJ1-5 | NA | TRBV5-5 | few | TGTGCCAGCAGCCCGCCCCCGGGTCAGCCCCAGCATTTT | CASSPPPGQPQHF
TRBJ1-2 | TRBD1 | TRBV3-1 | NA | TGTGCCAGCAGCCAAGCGGACAGGGCTAACTATGGCTACACCTTC | CASSQADRANYGYTF
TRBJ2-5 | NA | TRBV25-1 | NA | TGTGCCAGCAGTGAACCTATAGGGACCTTAGACGAGACCCAGTACTTC | CASSEPIGTLDETQYF
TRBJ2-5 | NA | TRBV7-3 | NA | TGTGCCAGCAGCTTAAACCCCCTATCAGAGACCCAGTACTTC | CASSLNPLSETQYF
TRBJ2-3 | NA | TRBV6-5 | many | TGTGCCAGCAGCGCCACAGATACGCAGTATTTT | CASSATDTQYF
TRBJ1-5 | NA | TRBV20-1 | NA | TGCAGTGCTAGAGGTGGGGAGGGGGAACCCCAGCATTTT | CSARGGEGEPQHF
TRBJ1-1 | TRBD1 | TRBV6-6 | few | TGTGCCAGCAGTCCCCCACAGGGGGCCCACACTGAAGCTTTCTTT | CASSPPQGAHTEAFF
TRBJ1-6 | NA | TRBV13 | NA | TGTGCCAGCAGCTTAATGCCAGGGCAGGGATCACCCCTCCACTTT | CASSLMPGQGSPLHF
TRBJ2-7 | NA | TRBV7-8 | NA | TGTGCCAGCAGCGCTCGACTCCTCGACTACGAGCAGTACTTC | CASSARLLDYEQYF
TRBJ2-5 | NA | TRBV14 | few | TGTGCCAGCAGCCAAGCACACTCGTCACAGACCCAGTACTTC | CASSQAHSSQTQYF
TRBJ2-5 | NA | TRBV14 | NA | TGTGCCAGCAGCCGAGACAGGAGATGGGAAGAGACCCAGTACTTC | CASSRDRRWEETQYF
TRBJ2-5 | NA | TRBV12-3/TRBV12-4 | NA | TGTGCCAGCAGACCCGGGGAAAGGGGGTCCCAAGAGACCCAGTACTTC | CASRPGERGSQETQYF
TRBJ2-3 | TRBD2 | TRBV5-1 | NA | TGCGCCAGCAGCTGGTGGACTAGCGGGACTACAGATACGCAGTATTTT | CASSWWTSGTTDTQYF
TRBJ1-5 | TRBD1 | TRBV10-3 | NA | TGTGCCATCAGTGAGTTTCCGACAGGGCTTAGCAATCAGCCCCAGCATTTT | CAISEFPTGLSNQPQHF
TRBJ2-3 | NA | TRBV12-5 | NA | TGTGCTAGTGGTTTTACTCTCGGGGTAAAGGCAGATACGCAGTATTTT | CASGFTLGVKADTQYF
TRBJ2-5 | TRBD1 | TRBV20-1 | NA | TGCAGTGCGCCGGGACAGGGGAGTGAGGCCCAGTACTTC | CSAPGQGSEAQYF
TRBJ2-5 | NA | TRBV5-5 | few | TGTGCCAGCAGCTCGGGCGGCAGGACCGAGCAAGAGACCCAGTACTTC | CASSSGGRTEQETQYF
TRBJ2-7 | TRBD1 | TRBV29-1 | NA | TGCAGCGTTGAGGTCCAGGGGGTTTCCTACGAGCAGTACTTC | CSVEVQGVSYEQYF
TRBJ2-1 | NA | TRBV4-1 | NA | TGCGCCAGCACGCGGGCCCAAAACACGGTGGAGACCCAGTTCTTC | CASTRAQNTVETQFF